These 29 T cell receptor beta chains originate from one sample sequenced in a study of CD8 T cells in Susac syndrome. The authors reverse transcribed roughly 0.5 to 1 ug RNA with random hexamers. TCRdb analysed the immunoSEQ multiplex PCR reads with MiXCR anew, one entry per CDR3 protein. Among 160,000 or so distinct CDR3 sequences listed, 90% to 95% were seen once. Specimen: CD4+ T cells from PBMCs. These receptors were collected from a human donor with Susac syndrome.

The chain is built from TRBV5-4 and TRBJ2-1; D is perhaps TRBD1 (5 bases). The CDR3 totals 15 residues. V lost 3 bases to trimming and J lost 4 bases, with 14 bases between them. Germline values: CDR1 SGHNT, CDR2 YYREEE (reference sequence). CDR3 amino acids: CASSSATDIYNEQFF. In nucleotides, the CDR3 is TGTGCCAGCAGCTCTGCGACAGATATTTACAATGAGCAGTTCTTC.

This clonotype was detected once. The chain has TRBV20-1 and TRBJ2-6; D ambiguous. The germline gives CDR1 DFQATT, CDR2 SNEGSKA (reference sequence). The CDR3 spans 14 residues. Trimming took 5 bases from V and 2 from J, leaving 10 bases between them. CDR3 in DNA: TGCAGTGCTGCCGAAGGGACTGGGGCCAACGTCCTGACTTTC. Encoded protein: CSAAEGTGANVLTF.

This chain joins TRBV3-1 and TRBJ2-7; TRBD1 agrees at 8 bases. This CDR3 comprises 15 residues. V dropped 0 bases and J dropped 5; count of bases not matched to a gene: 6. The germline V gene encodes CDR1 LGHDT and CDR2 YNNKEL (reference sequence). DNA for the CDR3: TGTGCCAGCAGCCAAGAGCGGCAGGGGGCGGACGAGCAGTACTTC. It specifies CASSQERQGADEQYF.

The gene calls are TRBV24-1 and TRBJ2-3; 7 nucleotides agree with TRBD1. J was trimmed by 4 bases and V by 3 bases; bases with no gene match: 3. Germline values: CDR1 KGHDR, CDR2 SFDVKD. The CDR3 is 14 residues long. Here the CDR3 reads CATSDIGQADTQYF. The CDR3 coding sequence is TGTGCCACCAGTGATATAGGACAGGCAGATACGCAGTATTTT.

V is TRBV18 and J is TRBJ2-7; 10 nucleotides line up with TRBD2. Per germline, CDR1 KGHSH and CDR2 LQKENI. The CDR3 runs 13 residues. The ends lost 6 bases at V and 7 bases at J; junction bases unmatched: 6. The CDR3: CASSSAGGPEQYF. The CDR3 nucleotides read TGTGCCAGCTCGTCAGCGGGGGGGCCTGAGCAGTACTTC.

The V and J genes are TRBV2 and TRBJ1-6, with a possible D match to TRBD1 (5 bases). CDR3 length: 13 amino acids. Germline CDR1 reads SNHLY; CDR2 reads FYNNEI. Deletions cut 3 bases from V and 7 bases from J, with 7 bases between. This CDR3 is CASSEGRNSPLHF. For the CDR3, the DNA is TGTGCCAGCAGTGAGGGACGGAATTCACCCCTCCACTTT.

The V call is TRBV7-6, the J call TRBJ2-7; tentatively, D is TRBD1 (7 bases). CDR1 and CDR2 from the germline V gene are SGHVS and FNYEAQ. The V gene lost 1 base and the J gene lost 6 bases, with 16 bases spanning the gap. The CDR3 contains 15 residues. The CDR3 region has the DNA TGTGCCAGCAGCTTAGGCCAGGGGGGAAATAGCGAGCAGTACTTC. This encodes CASSLGQGGNSEQYF. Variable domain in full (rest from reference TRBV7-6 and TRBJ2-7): GAGVSQSPRYKVTKRGQDVALRCDPISGHVSLYWYRQALGQGPEFLTYFNYEAQQDKSGLPNDRFSAERPEGSISTLTIQRTEQRDSAMYRCASSLGQGGNSEQYFGPGTRLTVT.

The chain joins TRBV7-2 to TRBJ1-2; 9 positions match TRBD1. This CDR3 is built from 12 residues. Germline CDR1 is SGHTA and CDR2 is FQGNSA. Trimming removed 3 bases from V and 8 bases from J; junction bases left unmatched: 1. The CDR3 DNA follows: TGTGCCAGCAGCTTGGGACAGGGAGGCTACACCTTC. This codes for CASSLGQGGYTF.

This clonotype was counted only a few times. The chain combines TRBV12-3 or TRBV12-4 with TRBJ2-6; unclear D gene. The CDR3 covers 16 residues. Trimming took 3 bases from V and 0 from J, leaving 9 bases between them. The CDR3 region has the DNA TGTGCCAGCAGTTTTGGGGTTACCTCTGGGGCCAACGTCCTGACTTTC. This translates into CASSFGVTSGANVLTF.

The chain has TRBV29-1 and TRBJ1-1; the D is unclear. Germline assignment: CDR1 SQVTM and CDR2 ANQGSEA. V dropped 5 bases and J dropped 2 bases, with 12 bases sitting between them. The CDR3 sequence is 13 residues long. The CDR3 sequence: CSVSEGENTEAFF. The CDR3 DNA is TGCAGCGTTTCTGAGGGTGAAAACACTGAAGCTTTCTTT.

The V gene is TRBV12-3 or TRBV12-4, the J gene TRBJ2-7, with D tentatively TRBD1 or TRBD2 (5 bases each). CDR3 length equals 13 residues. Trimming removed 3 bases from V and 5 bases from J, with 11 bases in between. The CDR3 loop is CASSFWDGDEQYF. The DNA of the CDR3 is TGTGCCAGCAGTTTCTGGGACGGCGACGAGCAGTACTTC.

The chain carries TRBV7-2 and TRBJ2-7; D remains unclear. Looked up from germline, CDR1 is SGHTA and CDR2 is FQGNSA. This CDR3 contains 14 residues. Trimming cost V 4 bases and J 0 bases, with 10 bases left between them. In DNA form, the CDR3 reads TGTGCCAGCAGCTCTGGACGGAGCTCCTACGAGCAGTACTTC. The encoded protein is CASSSGRSSYEQYF.

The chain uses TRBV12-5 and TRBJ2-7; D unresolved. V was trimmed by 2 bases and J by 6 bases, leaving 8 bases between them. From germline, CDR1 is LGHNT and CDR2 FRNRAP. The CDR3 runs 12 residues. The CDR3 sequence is CASGLTRGEQYF. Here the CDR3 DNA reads TGTGCTAGTGGTTTGACACGAGGCGAGCAGTACTTC. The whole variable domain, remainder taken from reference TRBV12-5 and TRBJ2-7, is DARVTQTPRHKVTEMGQEVTMRCQPILGHNTVFWYRQTMMQGLELLAYFRNRAPLDDSGMPKDRFSAEMPDATLATLKIQPSEPRDSAVYFCASGLTRGEQYFGPGTRLTVT.

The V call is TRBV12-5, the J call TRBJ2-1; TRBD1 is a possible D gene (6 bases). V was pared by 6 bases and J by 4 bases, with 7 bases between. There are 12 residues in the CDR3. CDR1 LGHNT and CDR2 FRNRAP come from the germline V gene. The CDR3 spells CASGGGYNEQFF. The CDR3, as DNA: TGTGCTAGTGGAGGGGGATACAATGAGCAGTTCTTC.

The CDR3 sequence is CASSDSSLLGYTF. In DNA, the CDR3 is TGTGCCAGCAGTGATTCCAGCCTCCTAGGCTACACCTTC. This chain uses TRBV25-1 with TRBJ1-2, with D uncertain. Trimming took 3 bases from V and 8 from J, leaving 13 bases between them. The germline CDR1 and CDR2 sequences are MGHDK and SYGVNS. The CDR3 spans 13 residues.

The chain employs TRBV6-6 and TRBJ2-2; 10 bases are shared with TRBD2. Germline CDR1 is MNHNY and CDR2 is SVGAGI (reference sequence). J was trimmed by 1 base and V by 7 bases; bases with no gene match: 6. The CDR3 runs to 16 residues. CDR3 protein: CASNPRTSGNTGELFF. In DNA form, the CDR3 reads TGTGCCAGCAACCCCAGGACTAGCGGGAACACCGGGGAGCTGTTTTTT.

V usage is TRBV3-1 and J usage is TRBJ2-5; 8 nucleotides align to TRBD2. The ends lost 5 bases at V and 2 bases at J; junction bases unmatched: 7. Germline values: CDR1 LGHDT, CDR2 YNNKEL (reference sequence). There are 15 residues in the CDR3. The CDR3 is CASSTRLAYQETQYF. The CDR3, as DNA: TGTGCCAGCAGCACCCGACTAGCGTATCAAGAGACCCAGTACTTC.

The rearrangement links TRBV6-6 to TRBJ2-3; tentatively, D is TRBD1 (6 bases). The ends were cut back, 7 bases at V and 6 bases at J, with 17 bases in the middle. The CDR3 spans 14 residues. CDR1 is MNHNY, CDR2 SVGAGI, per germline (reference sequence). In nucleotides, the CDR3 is TGTGCCAGCACCGCCGATTTGGGGGCGGATACGCAGTATTTT. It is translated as CASTADLGADTQYF.

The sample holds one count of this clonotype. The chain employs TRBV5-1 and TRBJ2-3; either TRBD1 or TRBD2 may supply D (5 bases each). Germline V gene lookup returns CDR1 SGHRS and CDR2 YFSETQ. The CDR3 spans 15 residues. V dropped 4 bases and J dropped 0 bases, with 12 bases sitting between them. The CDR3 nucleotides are TGCGCCAGCAGCGGGGGACCTTCTAGCACAGATACGCAGTATTTT. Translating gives CASSGGPSSTDTQYF.

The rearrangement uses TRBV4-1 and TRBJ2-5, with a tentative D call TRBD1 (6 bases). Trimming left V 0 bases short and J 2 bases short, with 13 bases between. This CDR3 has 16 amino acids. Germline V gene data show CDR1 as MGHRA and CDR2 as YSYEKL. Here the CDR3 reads CASSQDPWTAQETQYF. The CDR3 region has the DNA TGCGCCAGCAGCCAAGATCCTTGGACAGCACAAGAGACCCAGTACTTC.

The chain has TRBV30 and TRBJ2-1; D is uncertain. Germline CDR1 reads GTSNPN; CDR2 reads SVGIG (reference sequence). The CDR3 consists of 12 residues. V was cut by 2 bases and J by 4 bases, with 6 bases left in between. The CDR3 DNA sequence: TGTGCCTGGAGTAGAGATTACAATGAGCAGTTCTTC. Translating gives CAWSRDYNEQFF.

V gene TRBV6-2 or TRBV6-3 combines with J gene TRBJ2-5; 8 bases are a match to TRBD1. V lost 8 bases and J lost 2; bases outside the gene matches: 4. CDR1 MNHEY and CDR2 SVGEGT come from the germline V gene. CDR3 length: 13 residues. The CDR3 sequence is CASGGQVQETQYF. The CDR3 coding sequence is TGTGCCAGCGGGGGACAGGTACAAGAGACCCAGTACTTC.

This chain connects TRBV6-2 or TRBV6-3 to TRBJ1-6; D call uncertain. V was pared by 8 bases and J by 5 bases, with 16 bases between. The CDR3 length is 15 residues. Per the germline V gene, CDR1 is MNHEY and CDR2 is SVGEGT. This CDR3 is CASQRADGDNSPLHF. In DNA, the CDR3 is TGTGCCAGCCAAAGAGCCGACGGGGATAATTCACCCCTCCACTTT.

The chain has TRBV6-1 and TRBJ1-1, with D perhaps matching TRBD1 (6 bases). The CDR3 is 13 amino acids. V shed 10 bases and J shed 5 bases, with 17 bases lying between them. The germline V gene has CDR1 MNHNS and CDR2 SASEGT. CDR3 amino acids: CATPGEGRTEAFF. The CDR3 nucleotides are TGTGCCACCCCAGGGGAGGGGAGAACTGAAGCTTTCTTT.

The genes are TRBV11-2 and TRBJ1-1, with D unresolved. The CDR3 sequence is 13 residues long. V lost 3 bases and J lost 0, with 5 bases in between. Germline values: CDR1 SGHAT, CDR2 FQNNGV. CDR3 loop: CASSLHLNTEAFF. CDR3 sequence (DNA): TGTGCCAGCAGCTTGCACTTGAACACTGAAGCTTTCTTT. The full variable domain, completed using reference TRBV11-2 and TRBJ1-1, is EAGVAQSPRYKIIEKRQSVAFWCNPISGHATLYWYQQILGQGPKLLIQFQNNGVVDDSQLPKDRFSAERLKGVDSTLKIQPAKLEDSAVYLCASSLHLNTEAFFGQGTRLTVV.

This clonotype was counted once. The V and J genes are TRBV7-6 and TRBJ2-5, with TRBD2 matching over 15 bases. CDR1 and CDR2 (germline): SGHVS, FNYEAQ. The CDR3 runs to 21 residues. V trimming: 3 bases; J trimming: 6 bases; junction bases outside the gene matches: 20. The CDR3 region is CASSFSSGLAGGLMPRQTQYF. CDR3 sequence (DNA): TGTGCCAGCAGCTTTTCATCAGGACTAGCGGGGGGGCTGATGCCGCGCCAGACCCAGTACTTC. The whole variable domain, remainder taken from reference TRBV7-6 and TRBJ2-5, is GAGVSQSPRYKVTKRGQDVALRCDPISGHVSLYWYRQALGQGPEFLTYFNYEAQQDKSGLPNDRFSAERPEGSISTLTIQRTEQRDSAMYRCASSFSSGLAGGLMPRQTQYFGPGTRLLVL.

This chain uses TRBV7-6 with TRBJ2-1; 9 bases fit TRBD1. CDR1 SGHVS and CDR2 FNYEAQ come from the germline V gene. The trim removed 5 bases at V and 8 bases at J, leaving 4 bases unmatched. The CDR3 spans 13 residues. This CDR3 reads CASSRDREYEQFF. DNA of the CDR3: TGTGCCAGCAGCCGGGACAGGGAATATGAGCAGTTCTTC.

The CDR3 protein is CSARAPNSPLHF. The CDR3 DNA sequence: TGCAGTGCTAGAGCCCCGAATTCACCCCTCCACTTT. The V and J genes are TRBV20-1 and TRBJ1-6; D is unclear. V was trimmed by 1 base and J by 7 bases, leaving 5 bases between them. This CDR3 region has 12 residues. Germline-derived CDR1 and CDR2 are DFQATT and SNEGSKA (reference sequence).

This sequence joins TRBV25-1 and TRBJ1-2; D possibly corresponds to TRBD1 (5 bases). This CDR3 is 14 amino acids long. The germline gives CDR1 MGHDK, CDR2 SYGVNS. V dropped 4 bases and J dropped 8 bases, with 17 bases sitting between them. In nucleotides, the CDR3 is TGTGCCAGCAGTGCCATTGGGCGAGGGGAGGGCTACACCTTC. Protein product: CASSAIGRGEGYTF.